The 10 T cell receptor beta chains in this list originate from one sample, sequenced in a study of T cells after posttransplantation cyclophosphamide. Repertoires were generated with immunoSEQ multiplex PCR, while TCRdb's copy carries only in-frame clones and drops some. Among tens of thousands of clones, around 94% were seen once, and the ten largest hold roughly 2.9%. Material: PBMCs. The receptors were gathered from a woman aged 45 to 65 in good health and a related stem cell transplant donor.

On this clone itself: The junction shows a germline mismatch at one end, possibly a read error. V usage is TRBV11-2 and J usage is TRBJ2-7; TRBD2 matches at 11 bases. There are 14 residues in the CDR3. CDR1 and CDR2 from the germline V gene are SGHAT and FQNNGV. The CDR3 DNA follows: TGTGCCAGCAGGTTAGCGGGAGGGCCGAGGGAGCAGTACTTC. Its protein is CASRLAGGPREQYF. Full variable domain (remainder filled in from reference TRBV11-2 and TRBJ2-7): EAGVAQSPRYKIIEKRQSVAFWCNPISGHATLYWYQQILGQGPKLLIQFQNNGVVDDSQLPKDRFSAERLKGVDSTLKIQPAKLEDSAVYLCASRLAGGPREQYFGPGTRLTVT.

Here the CDR3 reads CASRPATGIYGYTF. CDR3 DNA: TGTGCCAGCAGGCCCGCGACAGGGATCTATGGCTACACCTTC. The J gene is TRBJ1-2, the V gene TRBV27, with 7 bases lining up with TRBD1. The CDR3 sequence is 14 residues long. The V gene end was trimmed by 6 bases and the J gene end by 4 bases; junction bases not matched to a gene: 8. Looked up from germline, CDR1 is MNHEY and CDR2 is SMNVEV (reference sequence).

The chain carries TRBV9 and TRBJ2-7, with D hard to call. The CDR3 spans 12 residues. V lost 3 bases to trimming and J lost 6 bases, with 10 bases between them. CDR1 is SGDLS and CDR2 is YYNGEE in the germline V gene. CDR3 amino acids: CASSEQNSEQYF. In nucleotides, the CDR3 is TGTGCCAGCAGCGAACAGAACTCCGAGCAGTACTTC. Complete variable domain (other parts from reference TRBV9 and TRBJ2-7): DSGVTQTPKHLITATGQRVTLRCSPRSGDLSVYWYQQSLDQGLQFLIQYYNGEERAKGNILERFSAQQFPDLHSELNLSSLELGDSALYFCASSEQNSEQYFGPGTRLTVT.

The J gene is TRBJ2-7, the V gene TRBV29-1; D might be TRBD2 (5 bases). The CDR3 covers 11 residues. Germline assignment: CDR1 SQVTM and CDR2 ANQGSEA. Trimming left V 2 bases short and J 6 bases short, with 8 bases between. Here the CDR3 DNA reads TGCAGCGTTGAATCCGGGGTCGAGCAGTACTTC. Its protein is CSVESGVEQYF.

The gene calls are TRBV27 and TRBJ2-3; TRBD2 matches 11 bases. V lost 5 bases, J lost 2 bases, and 9 bases stayed unmatched. Germline V gene lookup returns CDR1 MNHEY and CDR2 SMNVEV (reference sequence). This CDR3 contains 17 residues. The CDR3 DNA is TGTGCCAGCAGTATAGCTAGCGGGAGGATAATCACAGATACGCAGTATTTT. As protein: CASSIASGRIITDTQYF.

The chain joins TRBV5-6 to TRBJ1-5, with D perhaps TRBD1 (5 bases). V lost 4 bases and J 0 bases, leaving 11 bases between the germline ends. The CDR3 is made up of 15 amino acids. CDR1 is SGHDT and CDR2 is YYEEEE in the germline V gene. As DNA, the CDR3 is TGTGCCAGCAGCGACGGGACTCATAGCAATCAGCCCCAGCATTTT. Protein product: CASSDGTHSNQPQHF.

V gene TRBV19 combines with J gene TRBJ2-7; 11 nucleotides align to TRBD1. V was pared by 6 bases and J by 3 bases, with 10 bases of the junction left unmatched. CDR1 is LNHDA, CDR2 SQIVND, per germline (reference sequence). This CDR3 has 16 amino acids. CDR3 residues: CASSSLMGQGDYEQYF. In DNA, the CDR3 is TGTGCCAGTAGCTCCCTTATGGGACAGGGGGACTACGAGCAGTACTTC. Drawing the rest from reference TRBV19 and TRBJ2-7, the complete variable domain is DGGITQSPKYLFRKEGQNVTLSCEQNLNHDAMYWYRQDPGQGLRLIYYSQIVNDFQKGDIAEGYSVSREKKESFPLTVTSAQKNPTAFYLCASSSLMGQGDYEQYFGPGTRLTVT.

The chain is built from TRBV5-6 and TRBJ1-2; D may be TRBD1 (6 bases). Germline lookup yields CDR1 SGHDT and CDR2 YYEEEE. V lost 0 bases, J lost 3 bases, and 6 bases lay in between. This CDR3 has 13 amino acids. CDR3 loop: CASSLEGDYGYTF. The CDR3 bases are TGTGCCAGCAGCTTGGAGGGGGACTATGGCTACACCTTC.

V gene TRBV11-2 combines with J gene TRBJ1-1; a possible D gene is TRBD1 (6 bases). Trimming removed 5 bases from V and 5 bases from J, with 12 bases in between. The germline V gene has CDR1 SGHAT and CDR2 FQNNGV. The CDR3 covers 13 residues. The CDR3 protein is CASSQQGITEAFF. As DNA, the CDR3 is TGTGCCAGCAGCCAACAGGGTATAACTGAAGCTTTCTTT.

V is TRBV5-4 and J is TRBJ2-7; D is unresolved. The germline V gene encodes CDR1 SGHNT and CDR2 YYREEE (reference sequence). Trimming stripped 0 bases from V and 5 bases from J, with 18 bases between. The CDR3 covers 16 residues. This CDR3 reads CASSLGAITYPHEQYF. The CDR3 DNA sequence: TGTGCCAGCAGCTTGGGCGCCATCACCTACCCCCACGAGCAGTACTTC.